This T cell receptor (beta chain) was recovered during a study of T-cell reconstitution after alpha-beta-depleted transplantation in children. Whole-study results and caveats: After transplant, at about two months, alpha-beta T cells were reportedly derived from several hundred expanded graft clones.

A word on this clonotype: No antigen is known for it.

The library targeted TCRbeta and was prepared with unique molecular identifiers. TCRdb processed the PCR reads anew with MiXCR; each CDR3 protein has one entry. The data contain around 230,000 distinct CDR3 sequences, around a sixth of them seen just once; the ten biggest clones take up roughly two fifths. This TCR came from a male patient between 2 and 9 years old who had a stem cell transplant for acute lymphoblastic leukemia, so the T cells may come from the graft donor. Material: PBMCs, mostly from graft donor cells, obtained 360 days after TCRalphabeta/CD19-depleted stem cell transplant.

The CDR3 DNA follows: TGTGCCAGCACCAAGAAGGGCAACTACGAGCAGTACTTC. Its translation is CASTKKGNYEQYF. The J gene is TRBJ2-7, the V gene TRBV19; D not certain. V lost 9 bases to trimming and J lost 3 bases, with 15 bases between them. Germline CDR1 LNHDA, CDR2 SQIVND (reference sequence). CDR3 length equals 13 residues.